This record concerns one T cell receptor (beta chain) sequence. This record comes from a study of control samples from healthy donors and cancer patients. Sequenced by immunoSEQ multiplex PCR; TCRdb stores in-frame clones only, minus some. Found here are 150,000 to 180,000 clones, 93% of them singletons; the top ten hold roughly 2.3%. Germline V gene sequence: CDR1 SGHRS, CDR2 YFSETQ. The CDR3 contains 14 residues. After removal of 4 bases from V and 3 bases from J, the junction contained 2 bases not matched to a gene. The genes are TRBV5-1 and TRBJ2-7; 12 nucleotides match TRBD2. The clonotype comes from a man in his fifties or sixties in good health. Specimen: blood. The CDR3 spells CASSVGLAGYEQYF. DNA of the CDR3: TGCGCCAGCAGCGTGGGACTAGCGGGCTACGAGCAGTACTTC.